The rows below give T cell receptor beta chains drawn from one sample of a study of OX40 agonist ivuxolimab in advanced cancers. Assay used: immunoSEQ multiplex PCR; TCRdb lists only in-frame clones, some missing. The table shows roughly 82,000 clones, with around 90% occurring only once. The sample consisted of CD4+ or CD8+ T cells sorted from blood, taken in a trial of the OX40 agonist ivuxolimab. The receptor source for this set is an adult with an advanced solid tumor such as melanoma, head and neck, liver or kidney cancer. The CDR3 runs from the conserved cysteine through the conserved F or W. Fields, in order: D gene, clone size, V gene, J gene, CDR3 protein, CDR3 DNA. The D gene is left open where the match is weak. Rows may omit the clone size; those that give it use once, few, many or a size class.

>-|-|TRBV2|TRBJ2-1
CASSEPQRAGSNEQFF
TGTGCCAGCAGTGAACCTCAGAGGGCAGGGAGCAATGAGCAGTTCTTC
>-|-|TRBV11-3|TRBJ2-5
CASSPNRFETQYF
TGTGCCAGCAGCCCTAACCGGTTCGAGACCCAGTACTTC
>-|-|TRBV27|TRBJ2-7
CASSLDVSSEQYF
TGTGCCAGCAGTTTGGATGTCTCGAGCGAGCAGTACTTC
>TRBD1|few|TRBV12-5|TRBJ1-2
CASGLVLGQGEFGYGYTF
TGTGCTAGTGGTTTGGTCCTCGGACAGGGCGAGTTCGGCTATGGCTACACCTTC
>TRBD2|-|TRBV5-1|TRBJ2-1
CASSIRTSGSDNEQFF
TGCGCCAGCAGCATAAGGACTAGCGGGAGTGACAATGAGCAGTTCTTC
>-|-|TRBV29-1|TRBJ2-3
CSVGGAVTDTQYF
TGCAGCGTTGGGGGGGCAGTAACAGATACGCAGTATTTT
>-|-|TRBV5-1|TRBJ2-1
CASRRGTQSSYNEQFF
TGCGCCAGCAGAAGGGGAACCCAAAGCTCCTACAATGAGCAGTTCTTC
>-|once|TRBV6-5|TRBJ2-3
CASRRTGSTDTQYF
TGTGCCAGCAGGAGAACAGGGAGCACAGATACGCAGTATTTT
>-|-|TRBV19|TRBJ2-4
CASSGQLAKNIQYF
TGTGCCAGTAGCGGACAGCTAGCCAAAAACATTCAGTACTTC
>-|-|TRBV9|TRBJ2-1
CASSDLATGYQFF
TGTGCCAGCAGCGACCTCGCGACCGGGTACCAGTTCTTC
>-|-|TRBV18|TRBJ1-5
CASSLGGSNQPQHF
TGTGCCAGCTCACTCGGAGGAAGCAATCAGCCCCAGCATTTT
>-|-|TRBV2|TRBJ1-1
CASTPGSEAFF
TGTGCCAGCACCCCAGGGTCTGAAGCTTTCTTT
>TRBD2|-|TRBV19|TRBJ2-5
CASSGMGLAGETQYF
TGTGCCAGTAGTGGGATGGGGCTAGCGGGAGAGACCCAGTACTTC
>-|once|TRBV28|TRBJ1-5
CASSSQVRNQPQHF
TGTGCCAGCAGTTCACAGGTCCGCAATCAGCCCCAGCATTTT
>TRBD2|-|TRBV11-2|TRBJ2-3
CASSSHPGTRADTQYF
TGTGCCAGCAGCTCACATCCCGGGACTAGGGCAGATACGCAGTATTTT
>-|-|TRBV13|TRBJ2-1
CASSPDRAGAGNEQFF
TGTGCCAGCAGTCCGGATAGGGCAGGGGCGGGGAATGAGCAGTTCTTC
>-|-|TRBV5-6|TRBJ2-1
CASSSWGTYNEQFF
TGTGCCAGCAGCTCTTGGGGGACCTACAATGAGCAGTTCTTC
>TRBD1|-|TRBV6-5|TRBJ1-6
CASSYGRRGRNSPLHF
TGTGCCAGCAGTTACGGCCGGAGGGGGCGTAATTCACCCCTCCACTTT